The 9 T cell receptor beta chains listed next were all sequenced from one sample in a study of blood T cell repertoires in COVID-19. Clones were sequenced by immunoSEQ multiplex PCR, and TCRdb holds only the in-frame ones, with some missing. The repertoire includes some 70,000 clones, 70% to 90% of them detected once, and 2.5% to 3% sits in the top ten. Material for sequencing was peripheral blood. The source of these receptors is a man between 65 and 85 years old with active or convalescent COVID-19.

The genes are TRBV6-5 and TRBJ1-1, with 8 bases matching TRBD1. Germline V gives CDR1 MNHEY, CDR2 SVGAGI. The CDR3 extends over 12 amino acids. J gave up 10 bases and V 6 bases, and 7 bases lay outside the gene matches. The CDR3 loop reads CASRVQGERAFF. The CDR3 nucleotides are TGTGCCAGCAGGGTACAGGGGGAGAGAGCTTTCTTT.

This clone was counted once. The CDR3 region has the DNA TGTGCCAGCAGACCGGGACAGGGTCTGAATGAGCAGTTCTTC. Its translation is CASRPGQGLNEQFF. The chain carries TRBV6-5 and TRBJ2-1; 9 positions match TRBD1. This CDR3 has 14 residues. V lost 6 bases, J lost 7 bases, and 7 bases stayed unmatched. In germline, CDR1 is MNHEY, CDR2 SVGAGI.

The chain uses TRBV18 and TRBJ2-2; tentative D call: TRBD2 (6 bases). Germline loops: CDR1 KGHSH, CDR2 LQKENI. Trimming left V 10 bases short and J 0 bases short, with 6 bases between. The CDR3 is made up of 12 amino acids. DNA of the CDR3: TGTGCCACGGGGGCGAACACCGGGGAGCTGTTTTTT. Protein product: CATGANTGELFF.

The V and J genes are TRBV6-5 and TRBJ1-5; TRBD1 aligns across 7 bases. Trimming cost V 5 bases and J 6 bases; bases outside gene matches: 10. This CDR3 region has 15 residues. CDR1 and CDR2 from the germline V gene are MNHEY and SVGAGI. CDR3 DNA: TGTGCCAGCAGTCTCTCGGGAGGGGGCAGTCAGCCCCAGCATTTT. Residues: CASSLSGGGSQPQHF.

The J gene is TRBJ2-1, the V gene TRBV5-4; maybe TRBD2 (5 bases). The CDR3 totals 13 residues. V lost 0 bases, J lost 8 bases, and 9 bases lay in between. CDR1 is SGHNT and CDR2 is YYREEE in the germline V gene (reference sequence). CDR3 loop: CASSLVGSDEQFF. CDR3 in DNA: TGTGCCAGCAGCTTGGTAGGGAGCGATGAGCAGTTCTTC.

The rearrangement uses TRBV27 and TRBJ2-7; 7 nucleotides line up with TRBD1. J was trimmed by 3 bases and V by 6 bases; bases with no gene match: 2. The CDR3 runs 12 residues. The germline gives CDR1 MNHEY, CDR2 SMNVEV (reference sequence). CDR3 in DNA: TGTGCCAGCAGAGACAGGGTCTACGAGCAGTACTTC. Translation: CASRDRVYEQYF.

The chain couples TRBV3-1 (or the pseudogene TRBV3-2) to TRBJ2-5, with no clear D. The CDR3 is 14 amino acids. Deletions cut 4 bases from V and 7 bases from J, with 16 bases between. The germline V gene encodes CDR1 LGHDT and CDR2 YNNKEL (reference sequence). The CDR3: CASSPLGESGTQYF. The CDR3 bases are TGTGCCAGCAGCCCCCTAGGAGAATCGGGGACCCAGTACTTC.

The rearrangement links TRBV5-4 to TRBJ2-7; 8 nucleotides agree with TRBD1. The CDR3 contains 14 residues. Trimming removed 4 bases from V and 1 base from J; junction bases left unmatched: 4. The V gene's germline CDR1 is SGHNT and CDR2 YYREEE (reference sequence). CDR3 DNA sequence: TGTGCCAGCAGCATTACAGGGGGATCCTACGAGCAGTACTTC. Its protein product is CASSITGGSYEQYF.

The chain joins TRBV7-9 to TRBJ1-5; a weak D match, TRBD1 (5 bases). Trimming removed 5 bases from V and 3 bases from J, with 14 bases in between. This CDR3 is built from 15 residues. CDR1 is SEHNR, CDR2 FQNEAQ, per germline (reference sequence). In DNA, the CDR3 is TGTGCCAGCAGCCTCGTACAGGCCCCCAATCAGCCCCAGCATTTT. Its protein is CASSLVQAPNQPQHF.